The 28 T cell receptor beta chains below all came from one sample that was sequenced in a study of molecular identifiers for immune sequencing clone quantification. TCRdb re-called the PCR reads with MiXCR, one entry per CDR3 protein. The sample lists fewer than 350,000 distinct CDR3 sequences; over 20% were seen once. Source material: naive CD8+ T cells from blood, with Jurkat cell RNA spiked in. Subset described: FACS-sorted CD8+CD4-CCR7+CD45RA+ naive T cells. These receptors were obtained from a human donor in good health. Some libraries in this study had Jurkat cell RNA spiked in.

Of note for this clonotype: This may come from a read error, since a much larger clone is one base off. The V gene is TRBV6-5, the J gene TRBJ1-1; D might be TRBD1 (5 bases). Germline CDR1 is MNHEY and CDR2 is SVGAGI. This CDR3 has 14 residues. The CDR3 sequence: CASSLEGLTAEALF. CDR3 sequence (DNA): TGTGCCAGCAGTTTAGAAGGCTTGACAGCTGAAGCTCTCTTT.

About this clonotype: This sequence may be a read error, since a much larger clone differs from it by one base. The V gene is TRBV7-8, the J gene TRBJ2-3; no definite D call. The CDR3 length is 16 residues. Germline V CDR1 and CDR2: SGHVS, FQNEAQ. In DNA, the CDR3 is TGTGCCAGCAGCCTCGATGTTCAGGCGGCCACAGATACGCAGAATTTT. This encodes CASSLDVQAATDTQNF.

There are many counts of this clonotype. The chain recombines TRBV7-8 with TRBJ2-7, with D possibly being TRBD1 (5 bases). The CDR3 runs 14 residues. Germline loops: CDR1 SGHVS, CDR2 FQNEAQ. V shed 3 bases and J shed 4 bases, with 13 bases lying between them. The CDR3 here is CASSLGRVAYEQYF. Here the CDR3 DNA reads TGTGCCAGCAGCTTGGGCAGGGTTGCTTACGAGCAGTACTTC. Full variable domain (rest looked up from reference TRBV7-8 and TRBJ2-7): GAGVSQSPRYKVAKRGQDVALRCDPISGHVSLFWYQQALGQGPEFLTYFQNEAQLDKSGLPSDRFFAERPEGSVSTLKIQRTQQEDSAVYLCASSLGRVAYEQYFGPGTRLTVT.

This clonotype appeared a few times. The chain links TRBV7-3 to TRBJ2-1; a possible D gene is TRBD2 (5 bases). CDR3 length: 15 residues. V lost 2 bases and J lost 1, with 9 bases in between. CDR1 and CDR2 (germline): SGHTA, FQGTGA. CDR3 region: CASSLHGNSYNEQFF. In nucleotides, the CDR3 is TGTGCCAGCAGCTTACACGGGAATTCCTACAATGAGCAGTTCTTC.

As concerns this clonotype: A much larger clonotype is one base distant, so this may be a read error. The genes are TRBV29-1 and TRBJ1-2; the D gene is possibly TRBD1 (6 bases). There are 12 residues in the CDR3. Germline CDR1 and CDR2: SQVTM and ANQGSEA. CDR3 coding DNA: TGCAGGGTACTGGACAGCAACTATGGCTACACCTTC. Translated, it gives CRVLDSNYGYTF.

This clonotype was recorded at least ten times. V gene TRBV7-9 combines with J gene TRBJ2-3, with D unclear. V shed 0 bases and J shed 6 bases, with 7 bases lying between them. CDR3 size: 13 residues. Germline CDR1 SEHNR, CDR2 FQNEAQ (reference sequence). CDR3 loop: CASSLAPDDTQYF. CDR3 bases: TGTGCCAGCAGCTTAGCTCCCGACGATACGCAGTATTTT.

The chain carries TRBV4-3 and TRBJ1-6; D not resolved. V was shortened by 6 bases and J by 10 bases, with 13 bases between the two germline ends. The CDR3 spans 13 residues. CDR1 LGHNA and CDR2 YSLEER come from the germline V gene. This CDR3 is CASSKVGNSPLHF. In nucleotides, the CDR3 is TGCGCCAGCAGTAAAGTCGGTAACTCACCCCTCCACTTT.

This clonotype is a singleton in its sample. This could be a read error, since a much larger clone is one nucleotide away. The DNA of the CDR3 is TGTGCCAGCACCGAAATTCAGGGCGGGTACAATGAGCAGTACTTC. As protein: CASTEIQGGYNEQYF. The J gene is TRBJ2-5, the V gene TRBV7-9, with D perhaps matching TRBD1 or TRBD2 (5 bases each). CDR3 size: 15 residues. The germline V and J ends were trimmed by 7 bases and 11 bases, with 26 bases remaining between them. Germline V lookup: CDR1 SEHNR, CDR2 FQNEAQ (reference sequence).

For this clonotype: Given the absence of the conserved phenylalanine or tryptophan at the CDR3 end, a read error is likely. The rearrangement links TRBV11-2 to TRBJ2-3; 9 bases agree with TRBD2. J lost 2 bases, V lost 5 bases, and 5 bases had no gene match. CDR3 length: 15 residues. CDR1 is SGHAT and CDR2 is FQNNGV in the germline V gene. The CDR3 sequence is CASSETSGFTDTQYS. CDR3 DNA sequence: TGTGCCAGCAGCGAGACTAGCGGATTCACAGATACGCAGTATTCT.

The V and J genes are TRBV28 and TRBJ1-3; 9 bases map to TRBD1. Germline lookup yields CDR1 MDHEN and CDR2 SYDVKM. The junction had 15 bases not matched to a gene; V was cut back by 6 bases and J by 3 bases. The CDR3 consists of 18 residues. CDR3 coding DNA: TGTGCCAGCAGAAGGATTACCCAACAGGGGGCTGGTGGAAACACCATATATTTT. It codes for CASRRITQQGAGGNTIYF.

Regarding this clonotype: An end of the junction differs from the germline gene, which may be a read error. The CDR3 DNA is TGTGCCGGCAGCGACTATGACAGGGTTGAAAATGAGCAGTTCTTC. This sequence encodes CAGSDYDRVENEQFF. V and J are TRBV13 and TRBJ2-1; 7 bases match TRBD1. This CDR3 spans 15 amino acids. CDR1 is PRHDT and CDR2 is FYEKMQ in the germline V gene (reference sequence).

This clonotype was observed a handful of times. The CDR3 region has the DNA TGTGCCAGCAGTTTAGGAGATGAGCAGTTCTTC. Translating gives CASSLGDEQFF. This rearrangement joins TRBV12-3 or TRBV12-4 to TRBJ2-1; unclear D gene. This CDR3 contains 11 residues. The ends were cut back, 1 base at V and 8 bases at J, with 3 bases in the middle.

This clonotype has just a few counts. The V gene is TRBV4-1, the J gene TRBJ2-2; 7 bases align to TRBD1. This CDR3 is 14 amino acids long. The V gene's germline CDR1 is MGHRA and CDR2 YSYEKL. With 10 bases clipped from V and 3 bases from J, the junction kept 8 bases outside the gene matches. The CDR3 loop is CATKRGGDTGELFF. The CDR3 nucleotides are TGCGCCACCAAGAGAGGGGGCGACACCGGGGAGCTGTTTTTT.

This clonotype has at least ten counts. The chain carries TRBV27 and TRBJ1-5; TRBD1 aligns across 8 bases. Trimming took 8 bases from V and 3 from J; bases not matched to a gene: 3. CDR3 length: 13 amino acids. Germline V gene data show CDR1 as MNHEY and CDR2 as SMNVEV (reference sequence). CDR3 DNA sequence: TGTGCCAGCCAGACAGGGGTCAATCAGCCCCAGCATTTT. This gives the protein CASQTGVNQPQHF.

The chain uses TRBV12-3 or TRBV12-4 and TRBJ2-7, with TRBD2 identical over 7 bases. The CDR3 runs to 14 residues. The J segment lost 9 bases and the V segment lost 0 bases, leaving 8 bases of the junction unmatched. CDR3 coding DNA: TGTGCCAGCAGTTTAGCCACGTGGTGGACTAGGCAGTACTTC. It yields the protein CASSLATWWTRQYF.

This clonotype appeared many times. J is TRBJ2-7 and V is TRBV28; tentative D call: TRBD1 (6 bases). In germline, CDR1 is MDHEN, CDR2 SYDVKM. Trimming took 2 bases from V and 0 from J, leaving 14 bases between them. CDR3 length: 16 amino acids. The CDR3 coding sequence is TGTGCCAGCAGTTTAACAGGGTTTGCCGACTCCTACGAGCAGTACTTC. The encoded protein is CASSLTGFADSYEQYF.

To note about this clonotype: A much larger clonotype is one base distant, so this may be a read error. The chain combines TRBV29-1 with TRBJ2-1, with D possibly TRBD2 on 5 matching bases. V lost 1 base, J lost 5 bases, and 12 bases lay in between. The CDR3 runs 14 residues. Germline CDR1 and CDR2: SQVTM and ANQGSEA. The DNA for the CDR3 is TGCAGCGTTGAAGTGGGAACAGCGGACAATGAGCAGTTCTTC. It is translated as CSVEVGTADNEQFF.

Here the CDR3 reads CASSFTGTGVTNEKLFF. DNA of the CDR3: TGTGCCAGCAGTTTCACCGGGACAGGGGTCACTAATGAAAAACTGTTTTTT. The chain couples TRBV27 to TRBJ1-4, with 10 nucleotides matching TRBD1. There are 17 residues in the CDR3. With 3 bases clipped from V and 2 bases from J, the junction kept 6 bases outside the gene matches. Germline values: CDR1 MNHEY, CDR2 SMNVEV (reference sequence).

This clonotype was picked up many times. The chain has TRBV29-1 and TRBJ2-1, with TRBD2 matching over 10 bases. V was pared by 0 bases and J by 7 bases, with 3 bases of the junction left unmatched. The CDR3 consists of 14 residues. Germline CDR1 reads SQVTM; CDR2 reads ANQGSEA. This CDR3 reads CSVEEGLARNEQFF. The CDR3 nucleotides read TGCAGCGTTGAAGAGGGACTAGCGCGGAATGAGCAGTTCTTC.

The table lists this clonotype with many counts. The chain combines TRBV19 with TRBJ2-3; D unresolved. There are 13 residues in the CDR3. Deletions cut 5 bases from V and 5 bases from J, with 11 bases between. CDR1 is LNHDA and CDR2 is SQIVND in the germline V gene (reference sequence). CDR3 in amino acids: CASSLMWGDTQYF. The CDR3 DNA reads TGTGCCAGTAGTCTCATGTGGGGAGATACGCAGTATTTT.

About this clonotype: At one end, the junction sequence differs from germline, possibly due to a read error. V usage is TRBV6-6 and J usage is TRBJ2-3; perhaps TRBD1 as D (5 bases). CDR1 and CDR2 (germline): MNHNY, SVGAGI (reference sequence). The CDR3 covers 17 residues. The CDR3 spells CASSYPRDVYYTGTQYF. Here the CDR3 DNA reads TGTGCCAGCAGTTACCCGCGAGATGTCTACTACACAGGTACGCAGTATTTT.

The chain carries TRBV7-9 and TRBJ2-5, with D tentatively TRBD2 (6 bases). There are 15 residues in the CDR3. Germline V gene lookup returns CDR1 SEHNR and CDR2 FQNEAQ (reference sequence). With 5 bases removed from V and 5 bases from J, the gap between germline ends came to 18 bases. The CDR3 protein is CASSRLAPERETQYF. The CDR3 DNA is TGTGCCAGCAGCAGGCTAGCGCCAGAGCGGGAGACCCAGTACTTC. Full variable domain (outside the CDR3, taken from reference TRBV7-9 and TRBJ2-5): DTGVSQNPRHKITKRGQNVTFRCDPISEHNRLYWYRQTLGQGPEFLTYFQNEAQLEKSRLLSDRFSAERPKGSFSTLEIQRTEQGDSAMYLCASSRLAPERETQYFGPGTRLLVL.

Regarding this clonotype: Mismatch with germline at one junction end may stem from a read error. The rearrangement uses TRBV28 and TRBJ1-1; D is perhaps TRBD1 (6 bases). This CDR3 has 14 residues. In germline, CDR1 is MDHEN, CDR2 SYDVKM. The CDR3 DNA reads TGTGCCGGCAGTTTGGACAGATTGAACACTGAAGCTTTCTTT. Residues: CAGSLDRLNTEAFF. The full variable domain, completed using reference TRBV28 and TRBJ1-1, is DVKVTQSSRYLVKRTGEKVFLECVQDMDHENMFWYRQDPGLGLRLIYFSYDVKMKEKGDIPEGYSVSREKKERFSLILESASTNQTSMYLCAGSLDRLNTEAFFGQGTRLTVV.

This clonotype was counted at least ten times. V gene TRBV7-9 combines with J gene TRBJ2-2, with D possibly TRBD2 on 6 matching bases. The CDR3 is made up of 16 amino acids. Germline CDR1 is SEHNR and CDR2 is FQNEAQ (reference sequence). Trimming pared 4 bases from V and 2 bases from J, leaving 14 bases between. DNA for the CDR3: TGTGCCAGCAGCTCCCCCGGGGGAGTTAACACCGGGGAGCTGTTTTTT. As protein: CASSSPGGVNTGELFF.

The genes are TRBV27 and TRBJ2-3; D could derive from TRBD1 or TRBD2 (6 bases each). This CDR3 is 15 amino acids long. The V and J ends lost 5 bases and 4 bases respectively, with 16 bases between them. Germline V gene sequence: CDR1 MNHEY, CDR2 SMNVEV (reference sequence). The chain's CDR3 is CASSPEGGRADTQYF. Written as DNA, the CDR3 is TGTGCCAGCAGTCCCGAGGGGGGCCGCGCAGATACGCAGTATTTT.

A word on this clonotype: At one end, the junction sequence differs from germline, possibly due to a read error. The chain joins TRBV27 to TRBJ1-5; TRBD1 is a possible D gene (6 bases). The CDR3 is made up of 15 amino acids. The germline gives CDR1 MNHEY, CDR2 SMNVEV (reference sequence). Here the CDR3 reads CDSSLGGYGNQPQHF. The CDR3 DNA reads as TGTGACAGCAGTTTAGGGGGGTATGGCAATCAGCCCCAGCATTTT.

On this clonotype: Just one base apart from a much larger clone, this may be a read error. J is TRBJ2-7 and V is TRBV7-6; D possibly corresponds to TRBD2 (5 bases). The CDR3 loop spans 15 amino acids. V lost 2 bases to trimming and J lost 5 bases, with 16 bases between them. The germline V gene has CDR1 SGHVS and CDR2 FNYEAQ. The CDR3 loop is CASSLSGGPGDEQYV. The CDR3 region has the DNA TGTGCCAGCAGCTTATCCGGCGGTCCCGGGGACGAGCAGTACGTC.

This rearrangement joins TRBV7-2 to TRBJ1-2, with D tentatively TRBD1 (6 bases). CDR3 size: 15 residues. V dropped 6 bases and J dropped 0 bases, with 14 bases sitting between them. Germline CDR1 SGHTA, CDR2 FQGNSA. The CDR3 is CASRVEQGTNYGYTF. CDR3 coding DNA: TGTGCCAGCAGGGTTGAACAGGGCACTAACTATGGCTACACCTTC.